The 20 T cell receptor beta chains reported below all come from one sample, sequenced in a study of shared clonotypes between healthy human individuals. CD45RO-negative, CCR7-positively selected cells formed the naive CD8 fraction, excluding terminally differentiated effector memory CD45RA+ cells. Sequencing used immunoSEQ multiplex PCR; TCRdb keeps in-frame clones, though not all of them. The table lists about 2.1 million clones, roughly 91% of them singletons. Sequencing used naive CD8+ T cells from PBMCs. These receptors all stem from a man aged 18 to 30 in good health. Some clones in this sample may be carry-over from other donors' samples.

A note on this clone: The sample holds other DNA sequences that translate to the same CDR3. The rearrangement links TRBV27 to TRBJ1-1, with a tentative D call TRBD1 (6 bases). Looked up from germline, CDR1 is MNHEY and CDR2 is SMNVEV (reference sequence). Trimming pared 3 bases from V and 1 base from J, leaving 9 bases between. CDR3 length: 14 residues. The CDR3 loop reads CASSFGGPNTEAFF. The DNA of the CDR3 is TGTGCCAGCAGTTTCGGGGGCCCGAACACTGAAGCTTTCTTT.

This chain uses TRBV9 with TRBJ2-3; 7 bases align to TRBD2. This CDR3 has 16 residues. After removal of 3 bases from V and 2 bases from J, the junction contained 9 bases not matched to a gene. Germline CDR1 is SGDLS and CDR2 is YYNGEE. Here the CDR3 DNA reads TGTGCCAGCAGCGAGGGAGCGGGGCACTTCACAGATACGCAGTATTTT. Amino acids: CASSEGAGHFTDTQYF.

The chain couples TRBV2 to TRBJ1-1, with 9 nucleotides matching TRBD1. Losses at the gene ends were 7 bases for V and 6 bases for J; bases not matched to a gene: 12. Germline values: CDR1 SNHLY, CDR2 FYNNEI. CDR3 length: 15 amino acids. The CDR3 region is CASTEVRDRASEAFF. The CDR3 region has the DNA TGTGCCAGCACCGAGGTCCGGGACAGGGCTTCTGAAGCTTTCTTT. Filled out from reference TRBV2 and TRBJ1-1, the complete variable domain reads EPEVTQTPSHQVTQMGQEVILRCVPISNHLYFYWYRQILGQKVEFLVSFYNNEISEKSEIFDDQFSVERPDGSNFTLKIRSTKLEDSAMYFCASTEVRDRASEAFFGQGTRLTVV.

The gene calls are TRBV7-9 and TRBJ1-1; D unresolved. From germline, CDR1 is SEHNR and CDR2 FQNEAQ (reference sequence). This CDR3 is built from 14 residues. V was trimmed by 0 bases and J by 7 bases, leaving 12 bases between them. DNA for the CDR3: TGTGCCAGCAGCTTAGCGGCTACGGGGAATGAAGCTTTCTTT. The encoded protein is CASSLAATGNEAFF.

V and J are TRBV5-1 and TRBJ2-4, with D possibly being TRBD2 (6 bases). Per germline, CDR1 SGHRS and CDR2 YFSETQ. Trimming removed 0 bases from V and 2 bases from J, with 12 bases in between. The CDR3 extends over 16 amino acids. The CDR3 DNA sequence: TGCGCCAGCAGCTTGGCGGAGGGAAGAACCAAAAACATTCAGTACTTC. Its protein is CASSLAEGRTKNIQYF.

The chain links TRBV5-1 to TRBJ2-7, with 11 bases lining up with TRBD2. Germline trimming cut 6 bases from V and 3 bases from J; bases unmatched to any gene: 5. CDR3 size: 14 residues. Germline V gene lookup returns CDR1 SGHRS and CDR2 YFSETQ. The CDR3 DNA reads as TGCGCCAGCAACCCGGGACTAGCGGACTACGAGCAGTACTTC. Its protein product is CASNPGLADYEQYF.

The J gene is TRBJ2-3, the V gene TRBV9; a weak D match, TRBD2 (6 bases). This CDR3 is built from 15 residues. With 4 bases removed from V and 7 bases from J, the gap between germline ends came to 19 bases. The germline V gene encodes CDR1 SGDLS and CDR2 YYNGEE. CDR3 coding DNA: TGTGCCAGCAGCCCCTCAGGGACTTTTCATAATACGCAGTATTTT. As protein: CASSPSGTFHNTQYF. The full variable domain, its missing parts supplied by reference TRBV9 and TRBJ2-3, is DSGVTQTPKHLITATGQRVTLRCSPRSGDLSVYWYQQSLDQGLQFLIQYYNGEERAKGNILERFSAQQFPDLHSELNLSSLELGDSALYFCASSPSGTFHNTQYFGPGTRLTVL.

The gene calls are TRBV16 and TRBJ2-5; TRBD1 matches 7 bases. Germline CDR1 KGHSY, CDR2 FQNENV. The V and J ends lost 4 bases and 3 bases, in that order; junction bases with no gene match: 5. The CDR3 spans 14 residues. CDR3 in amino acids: CASSPRQGEETQYF. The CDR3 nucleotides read TGTGCCAGCAGCCCGCGGCAGGGGGAAGAGACCCAGTACTTC.

The CDR3: CASSLVAGVDEQFF. For the CDR3, the DNA is TGTGCCAGCAGCTTAGTAGCGGGAGTGGATGAGCAGTTCTTC. The J gene is TRBJ2-1, the V gene TRBV7-3; 9 bases line up with TRBD2. Germline loops: CDR1 SGHTA, CDR2 FQGTGA. V gave up 2 bases and J gave up 8 bases; unmatched junction bases: 4. The CDR3 is 14 residues long.

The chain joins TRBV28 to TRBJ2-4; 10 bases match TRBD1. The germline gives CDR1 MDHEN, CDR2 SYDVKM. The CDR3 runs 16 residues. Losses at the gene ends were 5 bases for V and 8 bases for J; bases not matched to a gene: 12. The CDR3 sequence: CASSSYRQGARDIQYF. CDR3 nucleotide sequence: TGTGCCAGCAGTAGCTACCGACAGGGGGCGCGGGACATTCAGTACTTC.

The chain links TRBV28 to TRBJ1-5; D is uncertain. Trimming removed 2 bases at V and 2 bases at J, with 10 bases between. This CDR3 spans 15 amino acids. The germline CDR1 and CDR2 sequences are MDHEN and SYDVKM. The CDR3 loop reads CASSLARYGNQPQHF. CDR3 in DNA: TGTGCCAGCAGTTTAGCCCGATATGGCAATCAGCCCCAGCATTTT.

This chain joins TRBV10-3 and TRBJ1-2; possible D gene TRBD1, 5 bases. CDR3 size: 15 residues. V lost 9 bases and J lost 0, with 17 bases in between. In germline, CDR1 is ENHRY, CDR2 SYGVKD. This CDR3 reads CAIAFFDSSNYGYTF. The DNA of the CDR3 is TGTGCCATTGCCTTTTTCGACAGTTCTAACTATGGCTACACCTTC.

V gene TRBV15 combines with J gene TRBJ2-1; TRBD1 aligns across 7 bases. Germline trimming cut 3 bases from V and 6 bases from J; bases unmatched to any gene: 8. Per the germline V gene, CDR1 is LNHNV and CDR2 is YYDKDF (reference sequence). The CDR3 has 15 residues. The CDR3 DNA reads TGTGCCACCAGCAGTAGGACAGGTCTCGGCAATGAGCAGTTCTTC. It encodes CATSSRTGLGNEQFF. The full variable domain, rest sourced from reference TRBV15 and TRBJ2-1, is DAMVIQNPRYQVTQFGKPVTLSCSQTLNHNVMYWYQQKSSQAPKLLFHYYDKDFNNEADTPDNFQSRRPNTSFCFLDIRSPGLGDTAMYLCATSSRTGLGNEQFFGPGTRLTVL.

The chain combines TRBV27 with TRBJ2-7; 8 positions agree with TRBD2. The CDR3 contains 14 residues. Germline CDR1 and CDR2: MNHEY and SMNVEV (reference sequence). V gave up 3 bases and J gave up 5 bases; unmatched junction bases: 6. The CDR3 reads CASSFSGGPNEQYF. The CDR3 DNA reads TGTGCCAGCAGTTTTTCGGGAGGGCCAAACGAGCAGTACTTC.

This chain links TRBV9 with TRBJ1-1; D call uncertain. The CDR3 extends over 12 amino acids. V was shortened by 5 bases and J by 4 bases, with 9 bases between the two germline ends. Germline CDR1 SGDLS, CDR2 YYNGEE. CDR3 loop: CASRGVGTEAFF. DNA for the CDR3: TGTGCCAGCAGGGGAGTGGGCACTGAAGCTTTCTTT.

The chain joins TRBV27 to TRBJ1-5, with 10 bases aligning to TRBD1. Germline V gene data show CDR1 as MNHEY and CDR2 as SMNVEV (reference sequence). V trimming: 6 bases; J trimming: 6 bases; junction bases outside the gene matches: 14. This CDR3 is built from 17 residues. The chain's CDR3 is CASSRLTDRGLGQPQHF. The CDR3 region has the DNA TGTGCCAGCAGCCGTCTCACCGACAGGGGGCTGGGTCAGCCCCAGCATTTT.

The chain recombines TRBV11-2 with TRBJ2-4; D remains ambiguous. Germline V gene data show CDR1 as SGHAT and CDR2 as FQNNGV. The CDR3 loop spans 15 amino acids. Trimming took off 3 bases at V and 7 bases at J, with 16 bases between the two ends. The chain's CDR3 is CASSLVRVHGNIQYF. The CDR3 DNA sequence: TGTGCCAGCAGCTTGGTCCGGGTTCATGGGAACATTCAGTACTTC. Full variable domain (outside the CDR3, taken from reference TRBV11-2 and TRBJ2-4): EAGVAQSPRYKIIEKRQSVAFWCNPISGHATLYWYQQILGQGPKLLIQFQNNGVVDDSQLPKDRFSAERLKGVDSTLKIQPAKLEDSAVYLCASSLVRVHGNIQYFGAGTRLSVL.

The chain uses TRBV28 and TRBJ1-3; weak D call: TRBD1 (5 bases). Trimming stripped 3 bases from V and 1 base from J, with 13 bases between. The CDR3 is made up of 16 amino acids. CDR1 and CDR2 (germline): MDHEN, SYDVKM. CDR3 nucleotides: TGTGCCAGCAGTTTCGTCGCGGGGGTTTCTGGAAACACCATATATTTT. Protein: CASSFVAGVSGNTIYF.

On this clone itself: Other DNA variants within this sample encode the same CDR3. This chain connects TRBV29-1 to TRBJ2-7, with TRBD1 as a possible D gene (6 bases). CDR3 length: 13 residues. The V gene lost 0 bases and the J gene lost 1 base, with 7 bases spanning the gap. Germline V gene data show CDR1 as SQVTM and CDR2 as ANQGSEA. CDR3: CSVEDRGSYEQYF. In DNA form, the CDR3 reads TGCAGCGTTGAAGACAGGGGTTCCTACGAGCAGTACTTC.

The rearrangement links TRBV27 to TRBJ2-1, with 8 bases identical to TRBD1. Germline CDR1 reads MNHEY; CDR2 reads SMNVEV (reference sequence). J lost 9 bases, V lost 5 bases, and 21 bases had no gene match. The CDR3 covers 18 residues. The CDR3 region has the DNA TGTGCCAGCAGTCCCAGAAGGACAGGGCCTCGGGTGGGCAGTGAGCAGTTCTTC. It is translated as CASSPRRTGPRVGSEQFF.